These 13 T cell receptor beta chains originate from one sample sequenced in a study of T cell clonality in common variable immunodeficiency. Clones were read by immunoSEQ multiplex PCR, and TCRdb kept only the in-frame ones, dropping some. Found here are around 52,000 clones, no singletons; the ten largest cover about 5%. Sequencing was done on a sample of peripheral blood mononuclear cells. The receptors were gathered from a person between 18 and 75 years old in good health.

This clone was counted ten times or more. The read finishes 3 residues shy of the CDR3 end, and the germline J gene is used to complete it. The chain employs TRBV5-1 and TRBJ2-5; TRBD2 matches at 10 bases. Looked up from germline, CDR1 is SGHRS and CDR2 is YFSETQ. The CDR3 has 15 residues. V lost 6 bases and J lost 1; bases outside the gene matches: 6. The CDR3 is CASTASGSPQETQYF. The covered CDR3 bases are TGCGCCAGCACTGCTAGCGGGAGTCCCCAAGAGACC.

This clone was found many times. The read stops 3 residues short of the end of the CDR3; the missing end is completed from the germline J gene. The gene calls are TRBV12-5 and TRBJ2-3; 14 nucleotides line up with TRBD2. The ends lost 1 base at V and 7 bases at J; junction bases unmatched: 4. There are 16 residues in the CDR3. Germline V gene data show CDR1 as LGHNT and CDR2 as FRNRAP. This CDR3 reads CASGLGLAGGPNTQYF. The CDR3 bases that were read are TGTGCTAGTGGTTTGGGACTAGCGGGAGGGCCTAATACG.

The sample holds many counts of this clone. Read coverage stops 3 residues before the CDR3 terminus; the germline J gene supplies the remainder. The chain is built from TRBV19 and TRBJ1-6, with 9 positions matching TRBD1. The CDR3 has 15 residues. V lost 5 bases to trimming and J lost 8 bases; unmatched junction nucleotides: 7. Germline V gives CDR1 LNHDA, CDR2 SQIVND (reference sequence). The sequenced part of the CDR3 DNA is TGTGCCAGTAGTGAGACCGGGACAGGGCATTCACCC. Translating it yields CASSETGTGHSP. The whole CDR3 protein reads CASSETGTGHSPLHF.

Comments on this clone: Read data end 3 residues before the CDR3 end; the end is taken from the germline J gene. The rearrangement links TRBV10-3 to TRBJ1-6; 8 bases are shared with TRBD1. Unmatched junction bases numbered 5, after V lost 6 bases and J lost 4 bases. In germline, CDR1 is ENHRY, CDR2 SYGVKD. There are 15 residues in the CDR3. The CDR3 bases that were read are TGTGCCATCAGCGGACAGGGAGGTTATAATTCACCC. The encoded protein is CAISGQGGYNSP. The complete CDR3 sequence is CAISGQGGYNSPLHF.

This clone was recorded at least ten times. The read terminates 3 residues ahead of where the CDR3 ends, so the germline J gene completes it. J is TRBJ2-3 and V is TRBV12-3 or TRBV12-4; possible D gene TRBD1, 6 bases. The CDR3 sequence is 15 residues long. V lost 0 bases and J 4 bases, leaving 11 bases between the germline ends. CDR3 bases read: TGTGCCAGCAGTTTAGCGCAGCAGGGGCCAGATACG. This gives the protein CASSLAQQGPDT. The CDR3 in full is CASSLAQQGPDTQYF.

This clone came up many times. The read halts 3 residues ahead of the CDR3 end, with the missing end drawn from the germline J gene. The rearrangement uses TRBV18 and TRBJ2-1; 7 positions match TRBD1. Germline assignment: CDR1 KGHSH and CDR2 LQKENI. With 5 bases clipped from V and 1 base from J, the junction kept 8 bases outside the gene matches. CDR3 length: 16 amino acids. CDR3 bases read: TGTGCCAGCTCAGCTACAGGGGTCGGATCCTACAATGAG. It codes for CASSATGVGSYNE. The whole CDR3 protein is CASSATGVGSYNEQFF.

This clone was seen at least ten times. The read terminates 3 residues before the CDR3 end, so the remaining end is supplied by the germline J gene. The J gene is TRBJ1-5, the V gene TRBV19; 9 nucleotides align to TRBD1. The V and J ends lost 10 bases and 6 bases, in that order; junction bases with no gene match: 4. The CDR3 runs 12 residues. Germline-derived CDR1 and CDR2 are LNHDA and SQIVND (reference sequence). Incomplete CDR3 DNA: TGTGCCACCGGGACAGGGCTTCAGCCC. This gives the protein CATGTGLQP. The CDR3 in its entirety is CATGTGLQPQHF.

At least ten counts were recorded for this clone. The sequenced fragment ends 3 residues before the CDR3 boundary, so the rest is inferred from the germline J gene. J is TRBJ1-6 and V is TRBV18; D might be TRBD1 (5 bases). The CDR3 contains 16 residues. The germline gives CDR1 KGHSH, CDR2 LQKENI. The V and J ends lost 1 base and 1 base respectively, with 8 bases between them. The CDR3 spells CASSPLGVSYNSPLHF. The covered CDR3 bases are TGTGCCAGCTCACCACTAGGGGTTTCCTATAATTCACCC.

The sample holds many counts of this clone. CDR3 loop: CASSPGSTGNYGYTF. Partial CDR3 DNA: TGTGCCAGCAGCCCCGGGTCAACCGGGAACTATGGC. This chain joins TRBV5-4 and TRBJ1-2, with D uncertain. The read falls 3 residues short of the CDR3 end, and the missing part is taken from the germline J gene. The CDR3 length is 15 residues. Deletions cut 4 bases from V and 2 bases from J, with 15 bases between. Germline CDR1 reads SGHNT; CDR2 reads YYREEE (reference sequence).

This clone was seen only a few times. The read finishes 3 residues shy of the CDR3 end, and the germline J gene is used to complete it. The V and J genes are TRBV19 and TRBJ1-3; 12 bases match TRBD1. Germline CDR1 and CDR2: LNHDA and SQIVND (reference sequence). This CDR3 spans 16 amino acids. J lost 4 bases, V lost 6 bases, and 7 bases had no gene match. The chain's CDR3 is CASSRDRGLSGNTIYF. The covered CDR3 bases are TGTGCCAGTAGCCGGGACAGGGGGCTTTCCGGAAACACC.

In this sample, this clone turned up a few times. The CDR3 is CASSPRGERDNEQFF. CDR3 DNA, as far as it was read: TGTGCCAGCAGCCCTAGGGGCGAACGGGACAATGAG. The genes are TRBV5-4 and TRBJ2-1; tentative D call: TRBD1 (5 bases). The CDR3 is cut off 3 residues early in the read; its end comes from the germline J gene. The V gene's germline CDR1 is SGHNT and CDR2 YYREEE (reference sequence). V lost 4 bases, J lost 5 bases, and 16 bases lay in between. The CDR3 totals 15 residues.

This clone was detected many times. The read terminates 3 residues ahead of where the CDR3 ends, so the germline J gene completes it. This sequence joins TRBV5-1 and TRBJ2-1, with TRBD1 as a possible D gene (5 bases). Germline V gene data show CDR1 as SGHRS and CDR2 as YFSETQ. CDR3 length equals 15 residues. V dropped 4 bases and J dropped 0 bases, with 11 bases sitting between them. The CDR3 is CASSLDTSSYNEQFF. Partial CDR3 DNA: TGCGCCAGCAGCCTGGACACGAGCTCCTACAATGAG.

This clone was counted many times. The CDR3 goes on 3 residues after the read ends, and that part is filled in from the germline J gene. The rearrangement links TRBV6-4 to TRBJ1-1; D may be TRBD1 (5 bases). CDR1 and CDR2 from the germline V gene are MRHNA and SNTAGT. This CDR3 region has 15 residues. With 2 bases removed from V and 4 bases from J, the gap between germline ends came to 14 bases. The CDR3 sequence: CASSDDKGFGTEAFF. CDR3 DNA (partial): TGTGCCAGCAGTGACGACAAGGGGTTCGGCACTGAA.